This record concerns one T cell receptor beta chain sequence. Its antigen is as yet unknown. This sample was included in a study of cytomegalovirus exposure and HLA in healthy donors. Study-wide context: Ancestry clustering placed roughly four fifths of about 400 genotyped donors in the Caucasian-associated cluster.

Overall study results and limits: V- and J-gene trimming in TCR beta was tied to a missense DCLRE1C variant by an analysis performed later.

Amplification used 60 Vbeta primers and 13 Jbeta primers. Clones were read by immunoSEQ multiplex PCR, and TCRdb kept only the in-frame ones, dropping some. This table holds around 60,000 clones, 65% to 75% found once. This CDR3 is built from 14 residues. CDR1 and CDR2 from the germline V gene are MGHRA and YSYEKL. Trimming left V 2 bases short and J 3 bases short, with 11 bases between. The sample comprised PBMCs. The chain recombines TRBV4-1 with TRBJ2-7; D is ambiguous. This clonotype originated in a man in his fifties in good health and CMV-seropositive. The CDR3 DNA sequence: TGCGCCAGCAGCCAACCCGGAGACTTCTACGAGCAGTACTTC. This translates into CASSQPGDFYEQYF.